This TCR beta chain was documented in a study of OX40 agonist ivuxolimab in advanced cancers. CDR1 and CDR2 from the germline V gene are SGHNT and YYREEE (reference sequence). V lost 0 bases, J lost 2 bases, and 11 bases lay in between. The CDR3 covers 16 residues. The data were produced by immunoSEQ multiplex PCR, yet TCRdb's version contains in-frame clones alone and is incomplete. The table has tens of thousands of clones, 84% seen once. Specimen: CD4+ or CD8+ T cells sorted from blood, collected in a trial of the OX40 agonist ivuxolimab. The rearrangement uses TRBV5-4 and TRBJ2-2; TRBD1 is a possible D gene (5 bases). The origin of this receptor is an adult with an advanced solid tumor such as melanoma, head and neck, liver or kidney cancer. CDR3 sequence: CASSLDLRENTGELFF. The DNA of the CDR3 is TGTGCCAGCAGCTTGGATCTCAGGGAAAACACCGGGGAGCTGTTTTTT.